This entry concerns a single TCR beta chain. The CDR3 runs 14 residues. The germline V gene has CDR1 MDHEN and CDR2 SYDVKM. V was trimmed by 7 bases and J by 8 bases, leaving 18 bases between them. The sample comes from a study of cytomegalovirus exposure and HLA in healthy donors. Donors showed nominal health when sampled, although they likely had unrecorded immune exposures. Primers: 60 Vbeta forward and 13 Jbeta reverse. Method: immunoSEQ multiplex PCR; TCRdb's copy keeps in-frame clones and lacks some. In total, the table holds under 250,000 clones. V is TRBV28 and J is TRBJ2-1; a possible D gene is TRBD2 (5 bases). Source material: PBMCs. This TCR came from a girl aged 2 to 10 in good health and CMV-seropositive. This CDR3 reads CASTSGVLSDEQFF. CDR3 DNA sequence: TGTGCCAGCACATCCGGGGTCCTTTCTGATGAGCAGTTCTTC.